The clone carrying this T cell receptor beta chain was detected ten times or more. The antigen remains undetermined. The sample originates from a study of T cell repertoires in cytomegalovirus infection. At the level of the study: Recently identified HLA-C-restricted CMV epitopes were used, and well-studied HLA-B-restricted CMV epitopes were used as well. CMV infection plus the matching HLA type was flagged by public TCR beta signatures. General study results and limits: Identification of carriers of CMV plus the relevant HLA was performed using cumulative public TCR beta family frequency.

TCRdb fed the reads into MiXCR, producing one record per CDR3 protein. The table includes around 710,000 distinct CDR3 sequences, roughly 29% detected once. This CDR3 has 16 amino acids. Trimming stripped 5 bases from V and 2 bases from J, with 18 bases between. CDR1 SGHVS and CDR2 FNYEAQ come from the germline V gene. The chain links TRBV7-6 to TRBJ1-1, with D hard to call. Specimen: cultured CD8+ T cells from PBMCs, collected from culture after CMV antigen stimulation. This receptor was obtained from a human donor in good health (CMV status not recorded). Some clones in this sample may be carry-over from other donors' samples. The CDR3 region is CASSPRRLLGNTEAFF. The DNA for the CDR3 is TGTGCCAGCAGCCCGAGACGATTACTCGGCAACACTGAAGCTTTCTTT.